Sequencing of this T cell receptor (beta chain) was carried out in a study of spatial heterogeneity in lung cancer (dated by TCRdb to about 2019). Study-wide context: Beta-chain transcripts were consistently detected in greater numbers than alpha-chain transcripts, which likely reflected higher beta-chain transcript abundance. In the raw uncorrected reads, each unique combination of TCR and UMI appeared more than ten times on average. The study quantitatively compared TCR alpha and beta repertoires across multiple tumor regions, matched nontumor lung and blood in non-small cell lung cancer. TCR repertoire features were related to nonsynonymous mutation counts determined by whole-exome sequencing of tumor tissue. At surgery, about 210 tumor regions, 61 to 65 matched nontumor lung samples and 56 PBMC samples were TCR-sequenced for both alpha and beta chains.

The germline V gene (reference sequence) supplies CDR1 SEHNR and CDR2 FQNEAQ. Trimming costs V 8 bases and J 9 bases, and their ends lie 16 bases apart. Reading from cysteine to phenylalanine, the CDR3 counts 13 amino acids. Only the CDR3 portion is preserved as DNA: 39 bases, with reading frame beginning at the first base. The sample's time point label, in plain terms: sample taken at primary tumor resection. Donors were 70 or so patients with early-stage, untreated non-small cell lung cancer from the lung TRACERx cohort. For TCR sequencing, whole RNA was extracted from tumor and nontumor lung tissue, or from cryopreserved PBMC samples, and no cell sorting was done. Patients were selected for TCR sequencing only if sufficient RNA was available from at least two tumor regions. For this clonotype: The antigen it binds to is not known. No much larger clonotype is one base removed from it; base qualities were not supplied.

The receptor library was made with 5' RACE. The sequencer listed for this sample is NextSeq 500. To allow correction of PCR and sequencing errors, the TCR library protocol tagged every TCR cDNA molecule with a unique molecular identifier. From the authors' description of their analysis: TCR identification, UMI-based error correction and CDR3 extraction were performed with Decombinator tools. TCRs above a frequency of 2 per 1,000, corresponding to the top 1% of the tumor frequency distribution, were defined as expanded. Renyi diversity was computed with the R vegan package after each repertoire had been subsampled 100 times to 5,000 TCRs. CDR3 similarity networks were built from amino acid triplet string-kernel similarity, with CDR3s being connected when pairwise similarity was above 0.82. Through fastp at Q25 and MiXCR, TCRdb rebuilt clones from the public reads, retaining in-frame beta chains. Each record represents a unique CDR3 protein, reported with the most common genes and DNA among its rows. Clone size and V and J calls follow TCRdb, not the original study. Present in this sample are tens of thousands of distinct CDR3 sequences, 6.5% to 9.5% of which were seen just once. About 26% of the sample belongs to the ten largest clones.

Points the paper makes about the study in general: Confirming at a functional level the hypothesis that regional TCRs recognize regional mutations was considered to require additional single-cell paired TCR alpha and beta sequencing. Ubiquitous expanded tumor TCRs were detected in blood more often at tumor resection than at routine follow-up.

This receptor was obtained from a male donor with early-stage non-small cell lung cancer. The sample was PBMCs, taken at surgery. The chain links TRBV7-9 with TRBJ2-2, with the D gene possibly TRBD1 or TRBD2, each one fitting 6 bases. The CDR3 has the sequence CASQMGGMRELFF. The DNA reads TGTGCCAGCCAAATGGGGGGCATGAGGGAGCTGTTTTTT.